This T cell receptor beta chain was captured in a study of T cells in tuberculosis. The germline CDR1 and CDR2 sequences are MNHNS and SASEGT. The germline V and J ends were trimmed by 4 bases and 2 bases, with 12 bases remaining between them. The CDR3 loop spans 14 amino acids. Chain pairing is unknown; alpha and beta were sequenced separately. Here immunoSEQ multiplex PCR was the method, and the copy in TCRdb shows in-frame clones only, minus some. Among roughly 92,000 clones listed, approximately 91% were seen once. Thawed, overnight-rested PBMC were stained with GMM-loaded CD1B tetramer, viability dye and anti-CD3, then sorted. The lipid loaded on the CD1B tetramers was C32 glucose monomycolate from Rhodococcus equi.

The receptor comes from an adult woman with latent tuberculosis. The genes are TRBV6-1 and TRBJ2-7; TRBD2 is a possible D gene (5 bases). The sequenced material came from CD1b-GMM tetramer-negative cells sorted from PBMCs. In DNA form, the CDR3 reads TGTGCCAGCAGTGTGCGCAACGGGGCCTACGAGCAGTACTTC. Translated: CASSVRNGAYEQYF.